This paragraph covers one T cell receptor beta chain sequence. This specimen comes from a study of blood T cell repertoires in COVID-19. Data came from immunoSEQ multiplex PCR; TCRdb stores just in-frame clones and leaves some out. Among about 210,000 clones listed, 88% were seen once. From germline, CDR1 is SGHRS and CDR2 YFSETQ. The CDR3 consists of 13 residues. J gave up 8 bases and V 4 bases, and 3 bases lay outside the gene matches. This chain joins TRBV5-1 and TRBJ2-1; 10 bases are a match to TRBD1. The receptor was isolated from a woman aged 40 to 50 with acute COVID-19. Sequences were obtained from PBMCs or T cells enriched from blood (not recorded which). The CDR3 DNA reads TGCGCCAGCAGCCCCGGGACAGGGGATGAGCAGTTCTTC. Protein sequence: CASSPGTGDEQFF. Complete variable domain (other parts from reference TRBV5-1 and TRBJ2-1): KAGVTQTPRYLIKTRGQQVTLSCSPISGHRSVSWYQQTPGQGLQFLFEYFSETQRNKGNFPGRFSGRQFSNSRSEMNVSTLELGDSALYLCASSPGTGDEQFFGPGTRLTVL.